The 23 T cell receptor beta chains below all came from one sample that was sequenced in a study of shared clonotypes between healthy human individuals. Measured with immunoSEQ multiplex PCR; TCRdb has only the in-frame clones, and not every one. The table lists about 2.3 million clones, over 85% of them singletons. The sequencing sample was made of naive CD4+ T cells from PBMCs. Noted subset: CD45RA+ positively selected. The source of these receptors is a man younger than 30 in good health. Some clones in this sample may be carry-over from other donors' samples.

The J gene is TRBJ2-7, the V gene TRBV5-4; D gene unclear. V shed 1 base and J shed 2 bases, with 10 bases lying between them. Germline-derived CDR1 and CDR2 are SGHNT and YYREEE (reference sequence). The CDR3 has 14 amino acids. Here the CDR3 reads CASSLFSRPYEQYF. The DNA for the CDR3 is TGTGCCAGCAGCTTGTTCAGCAGACCCTACGAGCAGTACTTC.

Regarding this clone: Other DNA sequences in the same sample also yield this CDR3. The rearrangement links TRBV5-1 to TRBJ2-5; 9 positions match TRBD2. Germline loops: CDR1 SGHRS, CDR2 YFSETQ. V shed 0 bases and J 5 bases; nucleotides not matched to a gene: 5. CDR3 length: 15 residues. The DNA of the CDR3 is TGCGCCAGCAGCTTGGGCGCGGGAGGGCCGGAGACCCAGTACTTC. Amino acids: CASSLGAGGPETQYF.

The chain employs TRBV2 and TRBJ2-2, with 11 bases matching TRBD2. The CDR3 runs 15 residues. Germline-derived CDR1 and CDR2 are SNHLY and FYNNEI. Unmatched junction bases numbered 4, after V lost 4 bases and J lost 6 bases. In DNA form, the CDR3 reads TGTGCCAGCAGTGTGGAACTAGCGGGAGCCGGGGAGCTGTTTTTT. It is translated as CASSVELAGAGELFF.

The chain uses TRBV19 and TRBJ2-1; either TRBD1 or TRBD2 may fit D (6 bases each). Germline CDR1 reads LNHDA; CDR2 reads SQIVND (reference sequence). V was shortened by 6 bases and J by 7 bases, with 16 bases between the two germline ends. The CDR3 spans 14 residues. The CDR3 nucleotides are TGTGCCAGTAGGCAAGGGGGGAAGGGGAATGAGCAGTTCTTC. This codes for CASRQGGKGNEQFF.

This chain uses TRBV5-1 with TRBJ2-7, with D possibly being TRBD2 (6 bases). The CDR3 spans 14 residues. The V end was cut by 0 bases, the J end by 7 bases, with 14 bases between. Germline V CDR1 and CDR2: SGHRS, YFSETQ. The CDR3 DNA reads TGCGCCAGCAGCTTGGATGGTATGGGGAGGGAGCAGTACTTC. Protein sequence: CASSLDGMGREQYF. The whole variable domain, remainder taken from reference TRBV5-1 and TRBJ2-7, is KAGVTQTPRYLIKTRGQQVTLSCSPISGHRSVSWYQQTPGQGLQFLFEYFSETQRNKGNFPGRFSGRQFSNSRSEMNVSTLELGDSALYLCASSLDGMGREQYFGPGTRLTVT.

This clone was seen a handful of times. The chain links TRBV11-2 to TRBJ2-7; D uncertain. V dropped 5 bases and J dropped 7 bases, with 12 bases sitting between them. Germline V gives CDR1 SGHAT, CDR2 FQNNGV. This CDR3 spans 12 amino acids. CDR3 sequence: CASSPLVPEQYF. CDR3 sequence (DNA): TGTGCCAGCAGCCCCCTTGTGCCGGAGCAGTACTTC. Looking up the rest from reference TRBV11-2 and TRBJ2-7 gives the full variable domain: EAGVAQSPRYKIIEKRQSVAFWCNPISGHATLYWYQQILGQGPKLLIQFQNNGVVDDSQLPKDRFSAERLKGVDSTLKIQPAKLEDSAVYLCASSPLVPEQYFGPGTRLTVT.

The CDR3 spells CASSLQRVGTYEQYF. DNA of the CDR3: TGTGCCAGCAGTCTCCAGCGGGTGGGCACCTACGAGCAGTACTTC. The chain recombines TRBV6-6 with TRBJ2-7; a possible D gene is TRBD2 (6 bases). The CDR3 runs 15 residues. The V gene lost 5 bases and the J gene lost 2 bases, with 16 bases spanning the gap. Germline V gives CDR1 MNHNY, CDR2 SVGAGI (reference sequence).

CDR3 loop: CASSQDIARDRGPYEQYF. The CDR3 bases are TGCGCCAGCAGCCAAGATATTGCTCGAGACAGGGGTCCCTACGAGCAGTACTTC. The gene calls are TRBV4-1 and TRBJ2-7; 8 bases are shared with TRBD1. Trimming took 0 bases from V and 2 from J; bases not matched to a gene: 12. The CDR3 contains 18 residues. Germline V gene sequence: CDR1 MGHRA, CDR2 YSYEKL.

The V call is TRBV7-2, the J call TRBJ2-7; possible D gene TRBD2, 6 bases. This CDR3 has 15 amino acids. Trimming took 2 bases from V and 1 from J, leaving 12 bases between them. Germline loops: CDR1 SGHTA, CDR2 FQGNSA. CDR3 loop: CASSLWWGVSYEQYF. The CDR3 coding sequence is TGTGCCAGCAGCTTATGGTGGGGGGTATCCTACGAGCAGTACTTC. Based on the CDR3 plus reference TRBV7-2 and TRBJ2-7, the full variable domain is GAGVSQSPSNKVTEKGKDVELRCDPISGHTALYWYRQSLGQGLEFLIYFQGNSAPDKSGLPSDRFSAERTGGSVSTLTIQRTQQEDSAVYLCASSLWWGVSYEQYFGPGTRLTVT.

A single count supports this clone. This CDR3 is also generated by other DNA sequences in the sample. CDR3 in DNA: TGCGCCAGCAGCCCCGACCGAATCTATGGCTACACCTTC. As protein: CASSPDRIYGYTF. The chain is built from TRBV5-1 and TRBJ1-2; D is unclear. CDR1 is SGHRS and CDR2 is YFSETQ in the germline V gene. This CDR3 comprises 13 residues. The V end lost 4 bases, the J end lost 4 bases, and 11 bases lay between the germline ends.

The CDR3 here is CSVEDPPHTNVLTF. As DNA, the CDR3 is TGCAGCGTTGAAGATCCGCCACATACCAACGTCCTGACTTTC. The chain joins TRBV29-1 to TRBJ2-6; D is unresolved. Germline lookup yields CDR1 SQVTM and CDR2 ANQGSEA. This CDR3 region has 14 residues. V lost 0 bases and J 8 bases, leaving 11 bases between the germline ends.

This chain's CDR3 is CASIGRPSPSEKLFF. CDR3 in DNA: TGTGCCAGCATCGGCAGGCCGAGTCCAAGTGAAAAACTGTTTTTT. This chain uses TRBV6-4 with TRBJ1-4; no reliable D call. The germline CDR1 and CDR2 sequences are MRHNA and SNTAGT. CDR3 length: 15 amino acids. Trimming cost V 7 bases and J 7 bases, with 19 bases left between them.

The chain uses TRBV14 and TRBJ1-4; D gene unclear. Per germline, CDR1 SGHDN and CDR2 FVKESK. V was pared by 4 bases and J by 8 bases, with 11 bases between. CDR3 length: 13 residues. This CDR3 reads CASSRPTGEKLFF. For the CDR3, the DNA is TGTGCCAGCAGCCGCCCGACGGGGGAAAAACTGTTTTTT.

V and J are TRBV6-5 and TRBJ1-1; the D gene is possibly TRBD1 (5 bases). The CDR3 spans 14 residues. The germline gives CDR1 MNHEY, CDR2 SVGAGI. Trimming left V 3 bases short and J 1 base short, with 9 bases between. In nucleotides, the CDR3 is TGTGCCAGCAGTTATCTCAGGGAGAACACTGAAGCTTTCTTT. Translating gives CASSYLRENTEAFF.

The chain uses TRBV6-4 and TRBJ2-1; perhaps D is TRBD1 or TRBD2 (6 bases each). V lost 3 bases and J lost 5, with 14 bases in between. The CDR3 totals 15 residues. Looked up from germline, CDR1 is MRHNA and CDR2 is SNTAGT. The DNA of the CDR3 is TGTGCCAGCAGTGATCGGCTAGGGGGGCACAATGAGCAGTTCTTC. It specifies CASSDRLGGHNEQFF.

The CDR3: CASTTRSGGLSYEQYF. The CDR3 nucleotides read TGTGCCAGCACCACCAGGTCAGGGGGTTTATCCTACGAGCAGTACTTC. The V and J genes are TRBV28 and TRBJ2-7, with TRBD1 matching over 7 bases. In germline, CDR1 is MDHEN, CDR2 SYDVKM. The CDR3 is 16 residues long. V shed 7 bases, J shed 1 base, and the junction held 13 bases outside the gene matches.

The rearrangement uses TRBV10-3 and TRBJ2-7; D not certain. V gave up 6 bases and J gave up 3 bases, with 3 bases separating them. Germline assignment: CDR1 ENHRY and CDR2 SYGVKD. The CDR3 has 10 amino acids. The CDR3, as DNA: TGTGCCATCAGGGACTACGAGCAGTACTTC. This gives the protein CAIRDYEQYF.

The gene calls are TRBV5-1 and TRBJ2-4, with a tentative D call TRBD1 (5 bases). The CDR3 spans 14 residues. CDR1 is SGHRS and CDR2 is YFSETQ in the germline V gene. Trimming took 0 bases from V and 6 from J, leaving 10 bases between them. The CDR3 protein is CASSLAQEPNIQYF. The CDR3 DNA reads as TGCGCCAGCAGCTTGGCACAGGAACCAAACATTCAGTACTTC.

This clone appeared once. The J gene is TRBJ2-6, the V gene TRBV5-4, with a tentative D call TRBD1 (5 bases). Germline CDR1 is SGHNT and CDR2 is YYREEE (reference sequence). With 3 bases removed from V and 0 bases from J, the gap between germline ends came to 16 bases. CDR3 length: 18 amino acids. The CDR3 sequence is CASSSPTAGYSGANVLTF. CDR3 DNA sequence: TGTGCCAGCAGCTCGCCAACGGCAGGGTACTCTGGGGCCAACGTCCTGACTTTC.

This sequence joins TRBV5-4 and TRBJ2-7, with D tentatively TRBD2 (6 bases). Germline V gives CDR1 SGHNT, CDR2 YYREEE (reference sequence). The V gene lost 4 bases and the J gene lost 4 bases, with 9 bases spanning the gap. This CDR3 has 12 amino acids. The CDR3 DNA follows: TGTGCCAGCAGCCCGGCGGGGTACGAGCAGTACTTC. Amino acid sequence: CASSPAGYEQYF.

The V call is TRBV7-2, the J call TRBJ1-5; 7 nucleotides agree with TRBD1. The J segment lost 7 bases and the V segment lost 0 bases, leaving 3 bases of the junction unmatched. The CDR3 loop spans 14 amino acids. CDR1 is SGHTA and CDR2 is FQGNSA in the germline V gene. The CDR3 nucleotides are TGTGCCAGCAGCTTAGCGCCAGGGGGGCAGCCCCAGCATTTT. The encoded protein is CASSLAPGGQPQHF.

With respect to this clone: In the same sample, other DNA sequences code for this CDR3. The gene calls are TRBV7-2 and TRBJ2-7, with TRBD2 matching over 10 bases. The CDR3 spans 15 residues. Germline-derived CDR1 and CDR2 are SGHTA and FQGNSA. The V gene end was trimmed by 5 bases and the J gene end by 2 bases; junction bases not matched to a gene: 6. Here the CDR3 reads CASSLGTSVPYEQYF. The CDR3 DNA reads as TGTGCCAGCAGCCTGGGGACTAGCGTGCCCTACGAGCAGTACTTC.

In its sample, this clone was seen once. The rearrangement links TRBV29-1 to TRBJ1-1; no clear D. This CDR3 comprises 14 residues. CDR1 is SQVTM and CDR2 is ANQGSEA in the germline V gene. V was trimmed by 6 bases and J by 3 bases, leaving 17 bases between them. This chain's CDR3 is CSVKPRWADTEAFF. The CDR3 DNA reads TGCAGCGTCAAGCCCCGCTGGGCCGACACTGAAGCTTTCTTT.